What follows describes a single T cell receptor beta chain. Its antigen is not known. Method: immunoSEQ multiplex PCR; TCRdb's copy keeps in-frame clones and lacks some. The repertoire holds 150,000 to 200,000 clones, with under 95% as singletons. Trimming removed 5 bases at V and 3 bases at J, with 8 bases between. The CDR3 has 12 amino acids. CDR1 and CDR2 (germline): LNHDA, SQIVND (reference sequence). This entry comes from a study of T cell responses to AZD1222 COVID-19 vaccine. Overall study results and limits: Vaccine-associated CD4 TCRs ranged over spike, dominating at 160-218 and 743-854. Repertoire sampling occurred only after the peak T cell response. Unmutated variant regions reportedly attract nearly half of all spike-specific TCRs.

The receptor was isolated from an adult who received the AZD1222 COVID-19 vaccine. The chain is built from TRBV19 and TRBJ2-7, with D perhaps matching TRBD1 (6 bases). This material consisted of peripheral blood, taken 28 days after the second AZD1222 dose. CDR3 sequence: CASSDRNYEQYF. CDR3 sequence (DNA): TGTGCCAGTAGTGACAGGAACTACGAGCAGTACTTC.